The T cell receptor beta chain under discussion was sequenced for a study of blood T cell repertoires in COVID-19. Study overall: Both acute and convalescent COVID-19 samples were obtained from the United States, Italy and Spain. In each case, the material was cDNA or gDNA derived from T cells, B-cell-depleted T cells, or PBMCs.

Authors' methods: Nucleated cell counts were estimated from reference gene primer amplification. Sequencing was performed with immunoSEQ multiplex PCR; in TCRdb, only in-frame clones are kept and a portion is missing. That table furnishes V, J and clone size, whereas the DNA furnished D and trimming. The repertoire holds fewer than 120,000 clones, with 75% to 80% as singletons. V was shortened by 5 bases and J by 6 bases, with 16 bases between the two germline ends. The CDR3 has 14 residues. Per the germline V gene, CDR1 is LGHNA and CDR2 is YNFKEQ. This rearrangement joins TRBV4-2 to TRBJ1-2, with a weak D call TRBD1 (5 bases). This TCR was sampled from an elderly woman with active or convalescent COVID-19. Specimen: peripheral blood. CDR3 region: CASSRGTASHGYTF. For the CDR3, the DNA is TGTGCCAGCAGCAGGGGTACCGCGAGTCATGGCTACACCTTC.